This entry lists 19 T cell receptor beta chains sequenced from one sample in a study of cytomegalovirus exposure and HLA in healthy donors. The PCR employed 60 Vbeta primers together with 13 Jbeta primers. TCRdb's copy holds only in-frame clones and misses some; the assay was immunoSEQ multiplex PCR. The sample yields some 120,000 clones, about 80% seen once. Source material: PBMCs. These receptor sequences come from a woman aged 45-65 years in good health and CMV-seropositive.

V is TRBV11-2 and J is TRBJ2-2; D ambiguous. CDR3 length equals 14 residues. V was trimmed by 5 bases and J by 5 bases, leaving 12 bases between them. Germline V CDR1 and CDR2: SGHAT, FQNNGV. This CDR3 is CASSLPGWTGELFF. Here the CDR3 DNA reads TGTGCCAGCAGCCTCCCAGGATGGACCGGGGAGCTGTTTTTT.

This clone was seen more than once but under ten times. This chain connects TRBV6-4 to TRBJ2-1; 8 bases fit TRBD2. The ends lost 3 bases at V and 9 bases at J; junction bases unmatched: 4. The germline V gene encodes CDR1 MRHNA and CDR2 SNTAGT. The CDR3 contains 13 residues. CDR3 sequence: CASSDTGRGEQFF. DNA for the CDR3: TGTGCCAGCAGTGATACCGGGAGGGGTGAGCAGTTCTTC.

This sequence joins TRBV6-6 and TRBJ2-6, with TRBD1 as a possible D gene (6 bases). Germline V gene data show CDR1 as MNHNY and CDR2 as SVGAGI (reference sequence). V gave up 2 bases and J gave up 0 bases, with 8 bases separating them. The CDR3 length is 16 residues. In nucleotides, the CDR3 is TGTGCCAGCAGTTACCAACAGGGCTCTGGGGCCAACGTCCTGACTTTC. Its protein is CASSYQQGSGANVLTF.

This clone appeared a few times. V gene TRBV5-1 combines with J gene TRBJ1-2; 7 bases agree with TRBD1. V was clipped by 1 base and J by 7 bases; unmatched bases: 10. Germline-derived CDR1 and CDR2 are SGHRS and YFSETQ. This CDR3 region has 15 residues. The CDR3 loop is CASSLMFQGEGGYTF. In DNA form, the CDR3 reads TGCGCCAGCAGCTTGATGTTCCAGGGGGAAGGTGGCTACACCTTC. The entire variable domain, with the rest obtained from reference TRBV5-1 and TRBJ1-2, is as follows: KAGVTQTPRYLIKTRGQQVTLSCSPISGHRSVSWYQQTPGQGLQFLFEYFSETQRNKGNFPGRFSGRQFSNSRSEMNVSTLELGDSALYLCASSLMFQGEGGYTFGSGTRLTVV.

The chain uses TRBV15 and TRBJ2-7; D not resolved. Trimming took 1 base from V and 2 from J, leaving 15 bases between them. This CDR3 spans 16 amino acids. Per the germline V gene, CDR1 is LNHNV and CDR2 is YYDKDF (reference sequence). In DNA, the CDR3 is TGTGCCACCAGCAGAGCAGCGCGTACGATTACCTACGAGCAGTACTTC. Its protein product is CATSRAARTITYEQYF.

This rearrangement joins TRBV5-1 to TRBJ1-2; D gene uncertain. V was cut by 6 bases and J by 8 bases, with 23 bases left in between. This CDR3 is built from 15 residues. Looked up from germline, CDR1 is SGHRS and CDR2 is YFSETQ. CDR3 in DNA: TGCGCCAGCAAGCCTACGACGGTGACGTCGGGGGGCTACACCTTC. Protein sequence: CASKPTTVTSGGYTF. Full variable domain (outside the CDR3, taken from reference TRBV5-1 and TRBJ1-2): KAGVTQTPRYLIKTRGQQVTLSCSPISGHRSVSWYQQTPGQGLQFLFEYFSETQRNKGNFPGRFSGRQFSNSRSEMNVSTLELGDSALYLCASKPTTVTSGGYTFGSGTRLTVV.

In DNA, the CDR3 is TGTGCCAGCAGCCAAACCCTCTCGGGGTCGTTGGACACTGAAGCTTTCTTT. It is translated as CASSQTLSGSLDTEAFF. The chain uses TRBV4-2 and TRBJ1-1; no definite D call. CDR3 length equals 17 residues. Trimming stripped 2 bases from V and 3 bases from J, with 19 bases between. CDR1 is LGHNA and CDR2 is YNFKEQ in the germline V gene.

The rearrangement joins TRBV13 to TRBJ2-1, with 12 bases that match TRBD2. V lost 0 bases, J lost 6 bases, and 6 bases stayed unmatched. This CDR3 is 17 amino acids long. The germline gives CDR1 PRHDT, CDR2 FYEKMQ (reference sequence). The CDR3 is CASSLGLAGGPGNEQFF. CDR3 DNA: TGTGCCAGCAGCTTAGGGCTAGCGGGAGGGCCCGGCAATGAGCAGTTCTTC.

V usage is TRBV6-1 and J usage is TRBJ2-3; 9 bases agree with TRBD1. The germline gives CDR1 MNHNS, CDR2 SASEGT. The V and J ends lost 3 bases and 3 bases, in that order; junction bases with no gene match: 7. This CDR3 is 16 amino acids long. The CDR3 DNA reads as TGTGCCAGCAGTGACCAGGGGACAGGGCATACAGATACGCAGTATTTT. Its translation is CASSDQGTGHTDTQYF.

The chain recombines TRBV7-2 with TRBJ2-5; 8 bases line up with TRBD2. The CDR3 is made up of 14 amino acids. Trimming at V came to 8 bases and at J to 0 bases, leaving 5 bases not matched to a gene. Germline V gene lookup returns CDR1 SGHTA and CDR2 FQGNSA. Here the CDR3 DNA reads TGTGCCAGCGGAGCTAGCGGGTACCAAGAGACCCAGTACTTC. This gives the protein CASGASGYQETQYF.

The rearrangement joins TRBV30 to TRBJ2-3; perhaps TRBD2 as D (5 bases). The CDR3 is 15 amino acids. CDR1 and CDR2 (germline): GTSNPN, SVGIG (reference sequence). Trimming left V 0 bases short and J 5 bases short, with 15 bases between. Here the CDR3 DNA reads TGTGCCTGGAGTGTTTTAGACGGGGATCAAGATACGCAGTATTTT. This codes for CAWSVLDGDQDTQYF.

The chain uses TRBV5-1 and TRBJ1-6; D possibly corresponds to TRBD1 (6 bases). CDR1 and CDR2 from the germline V gene are SGHRS and YFSETQ. The CDR3 loop spans 16 amino acids. Trimming removed 0 bases at V and 3 bases at J, with 10 bases between. The CDR3 loop is CASSLESRGYNSPLHF. The CDR3 DNA sequence: TGCGCCAGCAGCTTGGAGAGCAGGGGCTATAATTCACCCCTCCACTTT.

The rearrangement uses TRBV27 and TRBJ2-3; 14 bases map to TRBD2. V lost 3 bases, J lost 6 bases, and 14 bases stayed unmatched. The germline gives CDR1 MNHEY, CDR2 SMNVEV (reference sequence). The CDR3 has 19 amino acids. CDR3 sequence: CASSLTSGGATTREDTQYF. For the CDR3, the DNA is TGTGCCAGCAGTTTGACTAGCGGGGGGGCCACCACCCGAGAGGATACGCAGTATTTT.

The chain combines TRBV25-1 with TRBJ2-1; tentatively, D is TRBD2 (7 bases). This CDR3 has 18 amino acids. Trimming stripped 5 bases from V and 4 bases from J, with 24 bases between. Germline CDR1 and CDR2: MGHDK and SYGVNS. CDR3 DNA: TGTGCCAGCAGTTCCCCCCGGACTAGGGGGGGCATATACAATGAGCAGTTCTTC. Protein: CASSSPRTRGGIYNEQFF.

In DNA, the CDR3 is TGTGCCAGCAGTCCAGGGACAGGGGAATATAAGTACTTC. As protein: CASSPGTGEYKYF. This chain uses TRBV6-5 with TRBJ2-7; 10 bases agree with TRBD1. This CDR3 has 13 residues. In germline, CDR1 is MNHEY, CDR2 SVGAGI. The V segment lost 5 bases and the J segment 11 bases; nucleotides outside the gene matches: 9.

The chain recombines TRBV30 with TRBJ2-1, with 7 positions matching TRBD2. Trimming took 4 bases from V and 7 from J; bases not matched to a gene: 16. Germline V gives CDR1 GTSNPN, CDR2 SVGIG (reference sequence). The length of the CDR3 is 16 residues. The CDR3 nucleotides read TGTGCCTGGACCCCGCCGATGGGAGGGCCGGATAATGAGCAGTTCTTC. Its translation: CAWTPPMGGPDNEQFF.

The gene calls are TRBV27 and TRBJ2-3, with TRBD2 identical over 8 bases. V dropped 4 bases and J dropped 2; count of bases not matched to a gene: 14. Germline-derived CDR1 and CDR2 are MNHEY and SMNVEV (reference sequence). This CDR3 spans 18 amino acids. The CDR3 region is CASSYYRAAGGFTDTQYF. The CDR3 nucleotides read TGTGCCAGCAGTTATTACAGGGCCGCGGGGGGCTTCACAGATACGCAGTATTTT.

V is TRBV7-9 and J is TRBJ1-4, with D tentatively TRBD1 (5 bases). Germline assignment: CDR1 SEHNR and CDR2 FQNEAQ (reference sequence). V dropped 3 bases and J dropped 8 bases, with 28 bases sitting between them. The CDR3 contains 19 residues. CDR3 nucleotides: TGTGCCAGCAGCTTTAGTTTTCGCCAGGGCAGGGCCCCCTCCGAAAAACTGTTTTTT. Translating it yields CASSFSFRQGRAPSEKLFF.

Notes on this clone: Other DNA variants within this sample encode the same CDR3. The chain recombines TRBV7-3 with TRBJ1-1; no definite D call. Trimming stripped 2 bases from V and 1 base from J, with 5 bases between. CDR1 SGHTA and CDR2 FQGTGA come from the germline V gene. The CDR3 consists of 13 residues. The CDR3 reads CASSLAENTEAFF. CDR3 nucleotide sequence: TGTGCCAGCAGCTTAGCGGAGAACACTGAAGCTTTCTTT.